What follows are 31 T cell receptor beta chains derived from one specimen sequenced in a study of cytomegalovirus exposure and HLA in healthy donors. PCR involved 60 Vbeta and 13 Jbeta primers. Profiled with immunoSEQ multiplex PCR; TCRdb holds only in-frame clones, not every one. The sample includes 95,000 to 150,000 clones, more than 60% of them seen just once. Specimen: PBMCs. The receptors were sampled from a middle-aged man in good health and CMV-seropositive.

The V gene is TRBV5-6, the J gene TRBJ2-5; 7 bases are shared with TRBD2. CDR1 is SGHDT, CDR2 YYEEEE, per germline. V dropped 5 bases and J dropped 5; count of bases not matched to a gene: 6. This CDR3 is built from 13 residues. The CDR3 spells CASSIAGGETQYF. Here the CDR3 DNA reads TGTGCCAGCAGTATAGCGGGTGGTGAGACCCAGTACTTC. Variable domain in full (rest from reference TRBV5-6 and TRBJ2-5): DAGVTQSPTHLIKTRGQQVTLRCSPKSGHDTVSWYQQALGQGPQFIFQYYEEEERQRGNFPDRFSGHQFPNYSSELNVNALLLGDSALYLCASSIAGGETQYFGPGTRLLVL.

This clone has just one count. The chain uses TRBV7-2 and TRBJ1-2, with D perhaps TRBD1 (6 bases). V was trimmed by 4 bases and J by 8 bases, leaving 17 bases between them. Germline assignment: CDR1 SGHTA and CDR2 FQGNSA. This CDR3 contains 14 residues. The CDR3 is CASSSPTGHAGYTF. The DNA of the CDR3 is TGTGCCAGCAGCTCCCCGACAGGTCACGCGGGCTACACCTTC. The whole variable domain, filled in from reference TRBV7-2 and TRBJ1-2, reads GAGVSQSPSNKVTEKGKDVELRCDPISGHTALYWYRQSLGQGLEFLIYFQGNSAPDKSGLPSDRFSAERTGGSVSTLTIQRTQQEDSAVYLCASSSPTGHAGYTFGSGTRLTVV.

This chain links TRBV18 with TRBJ2-7; TRBD1 matches 7 bases. The trim removed 4 bases at V and 2 bases at J, leaving 2 bases unmatched. This CDR3 has 13 amino acids. Per germline, CDR1 KGHSH and CDR2 LQKENI. CDR3 sequence (DNA): TGTGCCAGCTCACAGGGGGCCACCTACGAGCAGTACTTC. Translating gives CASSQGATYEQYF.

The chain employs TRBV21-1 and TRBJ1-2; the DNA was not compared with TRBD1, the D call given in the table. TRBV21-1 is assigned pseudogene status. The CDR3 covers 14 residues. The CDR3 protein is CASKGDRAGGGYTF. The CDR3 DNA is TGTGCCAGCAAAGGGGACAGGGCGGGGGGTGGCTACACCTTC.

The genes are TRBV7-9 and TRBJ1-4, with a weak D call TRBD1 (6 bases). The CDR3 has 13 residues. The V end was cut by 9 bases, the J end by 7 bases, with 15 bases between. The germline CDR1 and CDR2 sequences are SEHNR and FQNEAQ (reference sequence). The CDR3 sequence: CARSHRVPEKLFF. The CDR3 region has the DNA TGTGCCAGGTCCCACAGGGTTCCTGAAAAACTGTTTTTT.

The rearrangement uses TRBV27 and TRBJ1-1; D possibly corresponds to TRBD1 (5 bases). The CDR3 is 15 amino acids. CDR1 MNHEY and CDR2 SMNVEV come from the germline V gene (reference sequence). Trimming left V 5 bases short and J 2 bases short, with 15 bases between. The CDR3 protein is CASSHIRQKNTEAFF. In nucleotides, the CDR3 is TGTGCCAGCAGTCACATCCGACAGAAAAACACTGAAGCTTTCTTT.

As DNA, the CDR3 is TGTGCCAGCAGCGTAGAACCAGGGGGCTTGTTCAATGAGCAGTTCTTC. Protein product: CASSVEPGGLFNEQFF. The chain has TRBV9 and TRBJ2-1; 8 nucleotides agree with TRBD1. The germline CDR1 and CDR2 sequences are SGDLS and YYNGEE. The V segment lost 0 bases and the J segment 6 bases; nucleotides outside the gene matches: 8. CDR3 length: 16 amino acids.

This sequence joins TRBV7-8 and TRBJ2-6; D not resolved. The V end was cut by 5 bases, the J end by 4 bases, with 12 bases between. The CDR3 consists of 15 residues. Germline-derived CDR1 and CDR2 are SGHVS and FQNEAQ. CDR3 protein: CASSPGVTGANVLTF. The CDR3 coding sequence is TGTGCCAGCAGCCCCGGTGTTACCGGGGCCAACGTCCTGACTTTC.

The J gene is TRBJ2-3, the V gene TRBV7-2, with a tentative D call TRBD1 (5 bases). CDR1 is SGHTA, CDR2 FQGNSA, per germline. Deletions cut 0 bases from V and 2 bases from J, with 9 bases between. This CDR3 is 15 amino acids long. CDR3 bases: TGTGCCAGCAGCTTAGCTGTAGGGGCCACAGATACGCAGTATTTT. Protein sequence: CASSLAVGATDTQYF.

This clone was observed a few times. V is TRBV28 and J is TRBJ1-1; D not resolved. Deletions cut 3 bases from V and 0 bases from J, with 8 bases between. The CDR3 sequence is 14 residues long. Per germline, CDR1 MDHEN and CDR2 SYDVKM. The CDR3 sequence: CASSLSSMNTEAFF. CDR3 DNA: TGTGCCAGCAGTTTGAGTTCCATGAACACTGAAGCTTTCTTT.

This chain joins TRBV27 and TRBJ2-5; TRBD2 matches at 12 bases. V was pared by 6 bases and J by 3 bases, with 5 bases of the junction left unmatched. CDR1 and CDR2 from the germline V gene are MNHEY and SMNVEV (reference sequence). This CDR3 is built from 15 residues. CDR3 coding DNA: TGTGCCAGCAGCAAATGGACTAGCGGGGAAGAGACCCAGTACTTC. Translation: CASSKWTSGEETQYF.

The chain combines TRBV5-4 with TRBJ2-7; D is possibly TRBD2 (5 bases). The tail of the sequence fits TRBJ2-5 better, so the J call may be wrong. The germline V gene encodes CDR1 SGHNT and CDR2 YYREEE (reference sequence). The CDR3 extends over 14 amino acids. Here the CDR3 reads CASSRAEGGETQYF. The CDR3 coding sequence is TGTGCCAGCAGCCGGGCAGAGGGTGGAGAGACCCAGTACTTC.

V is TRBV11-2 and J is TRBJ1-2, with D hard to call. V lost 1 base and J 0 bases, leaving 9 bases between the germline ends. The CDR3 runs 15 residues. Germline V gives CDR1 SGHAT, CDR2 FQNNGV. CDR3 sequence reads: CASSLGPSPNYGYTF. The CDR3 bases are TGTGCCAGCAGCTTAGGTCCTTCCCCTAACTATGGCTACACCTTC.

This clone has more than one count but fewer than ten. The chain links TRBV6-5 to TRBJ1-5; perhaps TRBD1 as D (5 bases). The ends were cut back, 6 bases at V and 7 bases at J, with 13 bases in the middle. This CDR3 has 13 residues. Germline V CDR1 and CDR2: MNHEY, SVGAGI. The CDR3 sequence is CASRGGLNQPQHF. Written as DNA, the CDR3 is TGTGCCAGCAGGGGGGGGTTGAACCAGCCCCAGCATTTT.

The V and J genes are TRBV7-2 and TRBJ1-1, with D uncertain. Looked up from germline, CDR1 is SGHTA and CDR2 is FQGNSA. The V and J ends lost 8 bases and 0 bases respectively, with 13 bases between them. This CDR3 spans 14 amino acids. Here the CDR3 reads CASLGRSLNTEAFF. DNA for the CDR3: TGTGCCAGCCTCGGGAGGAGTCTGAACACTGAAGCTTTCTTT. Filled out from reference TRBV7-2 and TRBJ1-1, the complete variable domain reads GAGVSQSPSNKVTEKGKDVELRCDPISGHTALYWYRQSLGQGLEFLIYFQGNSAPDKSGLPSDRFSAERTGGSVSTLTIQRTQQEDSAVYLCASLGRSLNTEAFFGQGTRLTVV.

This chain connects TRBV19 to TRBJ2-2, with TRBD1 matching 8 bases. J lost 4 bases, V lost 7 bases, and 5 bases had no gene match. This CDR3 has 14 amino acids. The germline gives CDR1 LNHDA, CDR2 SQIVND (reference sequence). CDR3 nucleotide sequence: TGTGCCAGTACCCACAGGGGGAGCACCGGGGAGCTGTTTTTT. Protein product: CASTHRGSTGELFF.

This clone was seen only once. The chain joins TRBV5-1 to TRBJ1-2; D is perhaps TRBD1 (6 bases). The germline gives CDR1 SGHRS, CDR2 YFSETQ. The V end lost 0 bases, the J end lost 1 base, and 7 bases lay between the germline ends. The CDR3 length is 14 residues. The CDR3 protein is CASSLGDNNYGYTF. The CDR3 nucleotides read TGCGCCAGCAGCTTGGGGGACAATAACTATGGCTACACCTTC.

This clone was seen only a few times. The rearrangement uses TRBV2 and TRBJ1-5, with TRBD1 identical over 10 bases. The J segment lost 6 bases and the V segment lost 4 bases, leaving 3 bases of the junction unmatched. The CDR3 extends over 14 amino acids. Germline values: CDR1 SNHLY, CDR2 FYNNEI. Here the CDR3 DNA reads TGTGCCAGCAGTGGATGGACAGGGGGTCAGCCCCAGCATTTT. This codes for CASSGWTGGQPQHF.

This chain links TRBV2 with TRBJ1-6, with TRBD1 as a possible D gene (5 bases). CDR3 length equals 15 residues. CDR1 is SNHLY, CDR2 FYNNEI, per germline. Deletions cut 6 bases from V and 7 bases from J, with 16 bases between. CDR3 sequence (DNA): TGTGCCAGCAGAGGAGACAGTAGACTCAATTCACCCCTCCACTTT. This translates into CASRGDSRLNSPLHF.

The V gene is TRBV6-6, the J gene TRBJ1-5; tentatively, D is TRBD1 (5 bases). CDR3 length equals 14 residues. Germline V lookup: CDR1 MNHNY, CDR2 SVGAGI (reference sequence). V was trimmed by 3 bases and J by 2 bases, leaving 8 bases between them. CDR3 region: CASSYRGGNQPQHF. The CDR3 DNA sequence: TGTGCCAGCAGTTATCGGGGGGGCAATCAGCCCCAGCATTTT.

The chain combines TRBV11-2 with TRBJ2-2; D might be TRBD1 (5 bases). Between the trimmed V and J ends, which lost 4 bases and 2 bases, there was a span of 8 bases. The CDR3 is made up of 14 amino acids. CDR1 and CDR2 (germline): SGHAT, FQNNGV. CDR3 loop: CASSWGSNTGELFF. The CDR3 DNA reads as TGTGCCAGCAGCTGGGGCAGCAACACCGGGGAGCTGTTTTTT.

The chain employs TRBV18 and TRBJ2-5; no clear D. CDR3 length equals 14 residues. Trimming shortened V by 0 bases and J by 1 base, and 6 bases separated the two germline ends. Germline CDR1 KGHSH, CDR2 LQKENI. The CDR3 DNA follows: TGTGCCAGCTCACCACCAAATCTCCAAGAGACCCAGTACTTC. Amino acid sequence: CASSPPNLQETQYF.

This rearrangement joins TRBV28 to TRBJ1-5; 12 nucleotides align to TRBD1. Losses at the gene ends were 6 bases for V and 7 bases for J; bases not matched to a gene: 10. Germline V gene lookup returns CDR1 MDHEN and CDR2 SYDVKM. The CDR3 is 16 residues long. The CDR3 sequence is CASSAMGTGGGQPQHF. CDR3 in DNA: TGTGCCAGCAGCGCTATGGGGACAGGGGGCGGACAGCCCCAGCATTTT.

The chain links TRBV7-9 to TRBJ2-6; no definite D call. Trimming pared 3 bases from V and 0 bases from J, leaving 6 bases between. Germline-derived CDR1 and CDR2 are SEHNR and FQNEAQ (reference sequence). The CDR3 sequence is 15 residues long. The CDR3 is CASSFYLSGANVLTF. CDR3 in DNA: TGTGCCAGCAGCTTCTACCTCTCTGGGGCCAACGTCCTGACTTTC.

This clone was seen a few times. CDR3 loop: CASSEGLWAGQSYEQYF. The CDR3 nucleotides read TGTGCCAGCAGTGAAGGTCTGTGGGCGGGACAGTCCTACGAGCAGTACTTC. The chain joins TRBV6-1 to TRBJ2-7, with D possibly being TRBD1 (7 bases). The CDR3 spans 17 residues. Germline values: CDR1 MNHNS, CDR2 SASEGT. Trimming pared 1 base from V and 1 base from J, leaving 17 bases between.

The chain joins TRBV19 to TRBJ2-7; D remains ambiguous. Germline-derived CDR1 and CDR2 are LNHDA and SQIVND (reference sequence). The CDR3 loop spans 12 amino acids. The ends were cut back, 4 bases at V and 4 bases at J, with 8 bases in the middle. The CDR3: CASSNSPYEQYF. The CDR3 coding sequence is TGTGCCAGTAGTAACAGCCCTTACGAGCAGTACTTC.

The chain employs TRBV12-5 and TRBJ2-1; 7 bases fit TRBD1. The CDR3 runs 17 residues. Trimming cost V 1 base and J 1 base; bases outside gene matches: 7. The germline gives CDR1 LGHNT, CDR2 FRNRAP. The CDR3 protein is CASGLATGAKSYNEQFF. In nucleotides, the CDR3 is TGTGCTAGTGGTTTGGCTACAGGGGCGAAGTCCTACAATGAGCAGTTCTTC.

This clone has just a few counts. The chain recombines TRBV27 with TRBJ1-4; 8 bases match TRBD1. Germline CDR1 MNHEY, CDR2 SMNVEV (reference sequence). Trimming cost V 1 base and J 10 bases; bases outside gene matches: 11. The CDR3 extends over 16 amino acids. CDR3 bases: TGTGCCAGCAGTTTATGGGCACAGGGGGTTCTAGGAAAACTGTTTTTT. Encoded protein: CASSLWAQGVLGKLFF.

The chain couples TRBV11-2 to TRBJ2-1; D remains unclear. The CDR3 covers 16 residues. CDR1 and CDR2 (germline): SGHAT, FQNNGV. The V end was cut by 0 bases, the J end by 8 bases, with 17 bases between. Here the CDR3 DNA reads TGTGCCAGCAGCTTAGATAAGGCCCTAGAGAGATATGAGCAGTTCTTC. It yields the protein CASSLDKALERYEQFF. Full variable domain (outside the CDR3, taken from reference TRBV11-2 and TRBJ2-1): EAGVAQSPRYKIIEKRQSVAFWCNPISGHATLYWYQQILGQGPKLLIQFQNNGVVDDSQLPKDRFSAERLKGVDSTLKIQPAKLEDSAVYLCASSLDKALERYEQFFGPGTRLTVL.

The DNA of the CDR3 is TGTGCCAGCTCACTTGGACAGAACGTGAACACTGAAGCTTTCTTT. Encoded protein: CASSLGQNVNTEAFF. V and J are TRBV18 and TRBJ1-1; weak D call: TRBD1 (6 bases). This CDR3 is 15 amino acids long. Germline values: CDR1 KGHSH, CDR2 LQKENI. Trimming left V 4 bases short and J 0 bases short, with 12 bases between.

This clone was observed a single time. The J gene is TRBJ2-7, the V gene TRBV6-5, with 9 bases lining up with TRBD1. After removal of 0 bases from V and 4 bases from J, the junction contained 4 bases not matched to a gene. CDR1 is MNHEY and CDR2 is SVGAGI in the germline V gene. CDR3 length: 15 residues. The CDR3 loop is CASSYSRQGGYEQYF. CDR3 in DNA: TGTGCCAGCAGTTACTCCCGACAGGGGGGTTACGAGCAGTACTTC.